This TCR beta chain was retrieved from a study of blood T cell repertoires in COVID-19. Turning to the study itself: Acute-phase and convalescent COVID-19 samples originated in the United States, Italy and Spain. The analysed material was cDNA or gDNA that came from T cells, B-cell-depleted T cells, or PBMCs.

This CDR3 has 11 residues. Trimming pared 3 bases from V and 5 bases from J, leaving 4 bases between. Study processing details: Reference gene primer amplification gave nucleated cell count estimates. Sequenced by immunoSEQ multiplex PCR; TCRdb stores in-frame clones only, minus some. V and J calls and clone size are those listed in that table; D and trimming were worked out from the DNA. The profile shows approximately 67,000 clones, 87% of them singletons. This TCR came from a woman over 75 with acute or convalescent COVID-19. Sequences were obtained from peripheral blood. V and J are TRBV12-3 or TRBV12-4 and TRBJ1-1; D not certain. CDR3 sequence (DNA): TGTGCCAGCAGTTTTCCTACTGAAGCTTTCTTT. As protein: CASSFPTEAFF.